Each of the 24 T cell receptor beta chains below was sequenced from the same sample in a study of T-cell reconstitution after alpha-beta-depleted transplantation in children. Preparation of the TCRbeta library used unique molecular identifiers. TCRdb independently ran MiXCR on the PCR reads; one entry per CDR3 protein. The sample records around 580,000 distinct CDR3 sequences, 25% to 30% being singletons. The starting material was PBMCs, obtained before TCRalphabeta/CD19-depleted stem cell transplant. These receptors were obtained from a boy less than two years old with Wiskott-Aldrich syndrome, due to receive a stem cell transplant.

This clonotype was detected a few times. The chain links TRBV10-3 to TRBJ2-3; 7 bases agree with TRBD1. Germline-derived CDR1 and CDR2 are ENHRY and SYGVKD. CDR3 length equals 14 residues. V trimming: 5 bases; J trimming: 0 bases; junction bases outside the gene matches: 2. The CDR3 protein is CAISRQGSTDTQYF. CDR3 sequence (DNA): TGTGCCATCAGTCGACAGGGTAGCACAGATACGCAGTATTTT.

CDR3 sequence (DNA): TGCGCCAGCAGCCCGACCCCCGGCAGAAAGAACTATGGCTACACCTTC. As protein: CASSPTPGRKNYGYTF. The chain recombines TRBV4-1 with TRBJ1-2, with D unresolved. Trimming left V 4 bases short and J 2 bases short, with 17 bases between. The CDR3 sequence is 16 residues long. Germline loops: CDR1 MGHRA, CDR2 YSYEKL.

This clonotype showed up just a few times. The chain is built from TRBV3-1 and TRBJ1-1; 7 nucleotides agree with TRBD1. The CDR3 consists of 13 residues. Unmatched junction bases numbered 5, after V lost 1 base and J lost 9 bases. Germline-derived CDR1 and CDR2 are LGHDT and YNNKEL (reference sequence). CDR3 region: CASSQGQGVKAFF. CDR3 nucleotides: TGTGCCAGCAGCCAAGGGCAGGGGGTAAAAGCTTTCTTT.

The gene calls are TRBV19 and TRBJ2-1; TRBD2 matches at 8 bases. This CDR3 region has 12 residues. Germline CDR1 reads LNHDA; CDR2 reads SQIVND (reference sequence). V lost 4 bases to trimming and J lost 12 bases; unmatched junction nucleotides: 5. The CDR3 coding sequence is TGTGCCAGTAGTACCCCGGGAGGGCCGCAGTTCTTC. This encodes CASSTPGGPQFF.

The chain recombines TRBV27 with TRBJ2-1, with D possibly TRBD2 on 6 matching bases. The CDR3 consists of 13 residues. CDR1 MNHEY and CDR2 SMNVEV come from the germline V gene (reference sequence). Trimming shortened V by 3 bases and J by 7 bases, and 10 bases separated the two germline ends. This CDR3 reads CASSLTSRNEQFF. In nucleotides, the CDR3 is TGTGCCAGCAGTTTGACTAGTCGAAATGAGCAGTTCTTC.

The CDR3 region is CASSQDLRQGGKPQHF. CDR3 coding DNA: TGTGCCAGCAGCCAAGATTTGAGACAGGGTGGGAAGCCCCAGCATTTT. The J gene is TRBJ1-5, the V gene TRBV3-1, with 7 positions matching TRBD1. Trimming took 0 bases from V and 8 from J; bases not matched to a gene: 10. Germline V gene sequence: CDR1 LGHDT, CDR2 YNNKEL (reference sequence). The CDR3 totals 16 residues.

This clonotype was seen a few times. CDR3 residues: CASSLVGDLSYNEQFF. CDR3 DNA sequence: TGCGCCAGCAGCTTGGTTGGGGACTTATCCTACAATGAGCAGTTCTTC. This sequence joins TRBV5-1 and TRBJ2-1, with a weak D call TRBD2 (6 bases). This CDR3 has 16 amino acids. Germline V gene sequence: CDR1 SGHRS, CDR2 YFSETQ. V lost 0 bases and J 1 base, leaving 11 bases between the germline ends.

The chain combines TRBV5-6 with TRBJ2-1, with 13 bases lining up with TRBD2. Looked up from germline, CDR1 is SGHDT and CDR2 is YYEEEE. Trimming cost V 2 bases and J 6 bases; bases outside gene matches: 5. This CDR3 has 16 amino acids. CDR3 sequence reads: CASSFRTSGRSNEQFF. CDR3 nucleotide sequence: TGTGCCAGCAGCTTCCGGACTAGCGGGAGATCCAATGAGCAGTTCTTC.

This clonotype was observed a few times. The V call is TRBV7-9, the J call TRBJ1-4, with D tentatively TRBD1 (6 bases). The CDR3 contains 15 residues. Germline loops: CDR1 SEHNR, CDR2 FQNEAQ (reference sequence). Trimming took 2 bases from V and 7 from J, leaving 14 bases between them. The CDR3 reads CASSLSGAPGEKLFF. In nucleotides, the CDR3 is TGTGCCAGCAGCTTATCAGGGGCGCCGGGTGAAAAACTGTTTTTT. Complete variable domain (other parts from reference TRBV7-9 and TRBJ1-4): DTGVSQNPRHKITKRGQNVTFRCDPISEHNRLYWYRQTLGQGPEFLTYFQNEAQLEKSRLLSDRFSAERPKGSFSTLEIQRTEQGDSAMYLCASSLSGAPGEKLFFGSGTQLSVL.

CDR3 DNA: TGCGCCAGCAGCCAAGGGCCAGACAGACACACAGATACGCAGTATTTT. Translation: CASSQGPDRHTDTQYF. V usage is TRBV4-1 and J usage is TRBJ2-3; D is possibly TRBD1 (5 bases). V was clipped by 1 base and J by 2 bases, with 13 bases between them. This CDR3 spans 16 amino acids. Germline values: CDR1 MGHRA, CDR2 YSYEKL.

This clonotype was seen only a few times. This chain joins TRBV6-5 and TRBJ1-6, with 8 positions matching TRBD1. The CDR3 totals 15 residues. In germline, CDR1 is MNHEY, CDR2 SVGAGI. The V and J ends lost 2 bases and 10 bases, in that order; junction bases with no gene match: 7. DNA of the CDR3: TGTGCCAGCAGTTACCGGACAGGGTTGAACTCACCCCTCCACTTT. Translation gives CASSYRTGLNSPLHF.

The chain is built from TRBV9 and TRBJ1-4; D is undetermined. Germline-derived CDR1 and CDR2 are SGDLS and YYNGEE. The CDR3 has 16 amino acids. V was clipped by 0 bases and J by 0 bases, with 9 bases between them. CDR3 residues: CASSVGWITTNEKLFF. CDR3 sequence (DNA): TGTGCCAGCAGCGTAGGGTGGATTACAACTAATGAAAAACTGTTTTTT.

DNA for the CDR3: TGTGCCAGCAGTTTACAGACTAGCGGGAGGTCTTACAATGAGCAGTTCTTC. It specifies CASSLQTSGRSYNEQFF. The rearrangement links TRBV12-3 or TRBV12-4 to TRBJ2-1; 13 bases map to TRBD2. V lost 2 bases and J lost 4; bases outside the gene matches: 5. The CDR3 has 17 amino acids.

The gene calls are TRBV12-3 or TRBV12-4 and TRBJ2-3, with 7 bases that match TRBD2. The CDR3 spans 14 residues. V trimming: 3 bases; J trimming: 2 bases; junction bases outside the gene matches: 2. The CDR3 DNA follows: TGTGCCAGCAGTTTGGGACTAACCACAGATACGCAGTATTTT. This translates into CASSLGLTTDTQYF.

This clonotype was counted between two and nine times. The chain employs TRBV5-8 and TRBJ1-2; unclear D gene. V lost 0 bases and J lost 2, with 14 bases in between. The CDR3 loop spans 16 amino acids. The V gene's germline CDR1 is SGHTS and CDR2 YDEGEE. Here the CDR3 reads CASSLVGWVTNYGYTF. Here the CDR3 DNA reads TGTGCCAGCAGCTTGGTGGGGTGGGTGACAAACTATGGCTACACCTTC. The variable domain in full, completed from reference TRBV5-8 and TRBJ1-2, reads EAGVTQSPTHLIKTRGQQATLRCSPISGHTSVYWYQQALGLGLQFLLWYDEGEERNRGNFPPRFSGRQFPNYSSELNVNALELEDSALYLCASSLVGWVTNYGYTFGSGTRLTVV.

This clonotype has more than one count but fewer than ten. The J gene is TRBJ2-7, the V gene TRBV20-1; a weak D match, TRBD2 (6 bases). The V gene lost 6 bases and the J gene lost 2 bases, with 20 bases spanning the gap. The CDR3 runs to 15 residues. Germline lookup yields CDR1 DFQATT and CDR2 SNEGSKA (reference sequence). As DNA, the CDR3 is TGCAGTGCCTCTTCCTGGGGCGGGGCTACCTACGAGCAGTACTTC. Its protein product is CSASSWGGATYEQYF.

The chain employs TRBV5-1 and TRBJ2-1; D is uncertain. The length of the CDR3 is 14 residues. The germline V gene has CDR1 SGHRS and CDR2 YFSETQ. V dropped 4 bases and J dropped 3 bases, with 11 bases sitting between them. The CDR3 nucleotides are TGCGCCAGCAGCGAGATGTCCTACTACAATGAGCAGTTCTTC. Translating it yields CASSEMSYYNEQFF. The whole variable domain, remainder taken from reference TRBV5-1 and TRBJ2-1, is KAGVTQTPRYLIKTRGQQVTLSCSPISGHRSVSWYQQTPGQGLQFLFEYFSETQRNKGNFPGRFSGRQFSNSRSEMNVSTLELGDSALYLCASSEMSYYNEQFFGPGTRLTVL.

This clonotype was counted between two and nine times. The rearrangement links TRBV3-1 to TRBJ2-1, with a tentative D call TRBD2 (6 bases). The CDR3 runs 17 residues. V lost 0 bases and J 3 bases, leaving 15 bases between the germline ends. Germline loops: CDR1 LGHDT, CDR2 YNNKEL (reference sequence). CDR3: CASSQDRGGMYYNEQFF. In DNA, the CDR3 is TGTGCCAGCAGCCAAGATCGAGGCGGGATGTACTACAATGAGCAGTTCTTC.

J is TRBJ2-1 and V is TRBV12-3 or TRBV12-4, with TRBD2 matching 7 bases. The V and J ends lost 0 bases and 7 bases, in that order; junction bases with no gene match: 9. The CDR3 consists of 16 residues. The CDR3 DNA is TGTGCCAGCAGTTTAGCCGTCCCAGCGGGGAGGAATGAGCAGTTCTTC. It encodes CASSLAVPAGRNEQFF.

The chain recombines TRBV18 with TRBJ1-5, with no clear D. CDR1 is KGHSH and CDR2 is LQKENI in the germline V gene. V lost 6 bases and J 6 bases, leaving 15 bases between the germline ends. The CDR3 extends over 14 amino acids. CDR3 sequence reads: CASSRDISGQPQHF. In nucleotides, the CDR3 is TGTGCCAGCTCTCGTGATATTTCAGGTCAGCCCCAGCATTTT.

This clonotype was found a few times. J is TRBJ2-3 and V is TRBV11-3, with 12 bases identical to TRBD2. This CDR3 has 17 amino acids. Germline CDR1 is SGHNT and CDR2 is YENEEA. Losses at the gene ends were 5 bases for V and 6 bases for J; bases not matched to a gene: 12. Here the CDR3 DNA reads TGTGCCAGCAGCCGGAGGACTAGCGGGGCCACACGGGATACGCAGTATTTT. It yields the protein CASSRRTSGATRDTQYF.

This clonotype showed up just a few times. The chain links TRBV5-1 to TRBJ2-1; 14 bases map to TRBD2. This CDR3 region has 17 residues. The V gene's germline CDR1 is SGHRS and CDR2 YFSETQ. V trimming: 3 bases; J trimming: 10 bases; junction bases outside the gene matches: 12. The CDR3 loop is CASSSGLAGVSRREQFF. The CDR3 DNA reads TGCGCCAGCAGCTCGGGACTAGCGGGAGTATCCCGAAGGGAGCAGTTCTTC.

Many counts were recorded for this clonotype. The rearrangement uses TRBV5-1 and TRBJ2-1; D unclear. Germline V gene lookup returns CDR1 SGHRS and CDR2 YFSETQ. This CDR3 comprises 13 residues. V lost 0 bases and J 4 bases, leaving 5 bases between the germline ends. CDR3 sequence: CASSLGLYNEQFF. The CDR3 nucleotides read TGCGCCAGCAGCTTGGGACTTTACAATGAGCAGTTCTTC.

The chain is built from TRBV7-3 and TRBJ2-6; D is unresolved. The CDR3 spans 13 residues. V was trimmed by 7 bases and J by 2 bases, leaving 6 bases between them. CDR1 and CDR2 from the germline V gene are SGHTA and FQGTGA. This CDR3 is CASKGPGANVLTF. Here the CDR3 DNA reads TGTGCCAGCAAGGGCCCTGGGGCCAACGTCCTGACTTTC.